This entry lists 24 T cell receptor beta chains sequenced from one sample in a study of T cell changes during pregnancy in multiple sclerosis (dated by TCRdb to 2018 to 2020). The library was obtained by the immunoSEQ multiplex PCR assay. Imported from immuneACCESS, the table was reduced by TCRdb to in-frame sequences with V and J called. These copies leave out some clones; in studies compared against another copy, an unresolved V gene accounts for under half, and the cause of the remainder is not known. The sample yields 40,000 to 50,000 clones; approximately 93% were counted once. Of the sample, less than 0.35% falls within the top ten clones. Sequenced material: CD4+ T cells from peripheral blood mononuclear cells, taken in the third trimester of pregnancy. The receptors originated from a female donor with multiple sclerosis, enrolled in a pregnancy study.

V usage is TRBV15 and J usage is TRBJ2-7; D ambiguous. The ends were cut back, 0 bases at V and 4 bases at J, with 7 bases in the middle. The CDR3 extends over 13 amino acids. The germline V gene has CDR1 LNHNV and CDR2 YYDKDF (reference sequence). CDR3 in DNA: TGTGCCACCAGCAGAGAGATCGGTTACGAGCAGTACTTC. It translates to CATSREIGYEQYF.

The gene calls are TRBV4-3 and TRBJ1-1, with a tentative D call TRBD1 (6 bases). Germline-derived CDR1 and CDR2 are LGHNA and YSLEER. Trimming shortened V by 5 bases and J by 5 bases, and 21 bases separated the two germline ends. The CDR3 sequence is 16 residues long. The CDR3 coding sequence is TGCGCCAGCAGCTTGATTGGGGGTAGCAGGGGTACTGAAGCTTTCTTT. This encodes CASSLIGGSRGTEAFF.

V usage is TRBV21-1 and J usage is TRBJ1-1; the table's D call, TRBD1, has no DNA check behind it. TRBV21-1 is noted as a pseudogene. The CDR3 consists of 16 residues. The CDR3 loop is CASSKYTGTANTEAFF. The CDR3 DNA sequence: TGTGCCAGCAGCAAATACACCGGGACAGCGAACACTGAAGCTTTCTTT.

The J gene is TRBJ2-7, the V gene TRBV5-5, with 10 nucleotides matching TRBD2. Germline trimming cut 4 bases from V and 2 bases from J; bases unmatched to any gene: 6. The CDR3 is 15 amino acids. Germline V gene sequence: CDR1 SGHKS, CDR2 YYEKEE (reference sequence). The CDR3 reads CASSPHSGGAYEQYF. As DNA, the CDR3 is TGTGCCAGCAGCCCCCACAGCGGGGGGGCCTACGAGCAGTACTTC.

The CDR3 spells CASSPPVGQGKGSSYEQYF. In DNA, the CDR3 is TGTGCCAGCAGCCCCCCCGTGGGACAGGGAAAGGGGAGCTCCTACGAGCAGTACTTC. The V gene is TRBV7-8, the J gene TRBJ2-7; TRBD1 agrees at 9 bases. Germline V gene lookup returns CDR1 SGHVS and CDR2 FQNEAQ. The CDR3 consists of 19 residues. V lost 5 bases, J lost 0 bases, and 17 bases stayed unmatched. The variable domain in full, with the rest retrieved from reference TRBV7-8 and TRBJ2-7, is GAGVSQSPRYKVAKRGQDVALRCDPISGHVSLFWYQQALGQGPEFLTYFQNEAQLDKSGLPSDRFFAERPEGSVSTLKIQRTQQEDSAVYLCASSPPVGQGKGSSYEQYFGPGTRLTVT.

This clone appeared once. The chain carries TRBV5-1 and TRBJ2-5; no firm D call. Germline lookup yields CDR1 SGHRS and CDR2 YFSETQ. V was trimmed by 1 base and J by 5 bases, leaving 9 bases between them. The length of the CDR3 is 13 residues. CDR3 bases: TGCGCCAGCAGCTTGTCTCTGAGGGAGACCCAGTACTTC. It encodes CASSLSLRETQYF.

V and J are TRBV9 and TRBJ2-3, with D possibly being TRBD1 (6 bases). In germline, CDR1 is SGDLS, CDR2 YYNGEE. V dropped 4 bases and J dropped 0 bases, with 9 bases sitting between them. The CDR3 sequence is 14 residues long. The CDR3 DNA follows: TGTGCCAGCAGCCTAGGGACAAGCACAGATACGCAGTATTTT. Protein: CASSLGTSTDTQYF.

CDR3 nucleotide sequence: TGCGCCAGCAAATACGGGGGGGCCAATTTAGTGGAGACCCAGTACTTC. Protein product: CASKYGGANLVETQYF. The chain links TRBV5-1 to TRBJ2-5, with 8 bases that match TRBD2. After removal of 6 bases from V and 5 bases from J, the junction contained 15 bases not matched to a gene. The CDR3 consists of 16 residues. Per the germline V gene, CDR1 is SGHRS and CDR2 is YFSETQ.

J is TRBJ2-5 and V is TRBV2; D is possibly TRBD2 (6 bases). Trimming took 6 bases from V and 3 from J, leaving 11 bases between them. CDR1 is SNHLY and CDR2 is FYNNEI in the germline V gene. The CDR3 is 13 residues long. In DNA, the CDR3 is TGTGCCAGCAGCCCCAGACTAGAAGAGACCCAGTACTTC. Amino acids: CASSPRLEETQYF.

This clone was observed a handful of times. The CDR3 DNA reads as TGTGCCAGCAGCGCCACAGGAAGGGGTGGCGATGAGCAGTTCTTC. It yields the protein CASSATGRGGDEQFF. This sequence joins TRBV9 and TRBJ2-1, with a tentative D call TRBD1 (5 bases). Germline V gene lookup returns CDR1 SGDLS and CDR2 YYNGEE. The CDR3 runs to 15 residues. Trimming pared 3 bases from V and 8 bases from J, leaving 18 bases between.

CDR3 DNA sequence: TGTGCCACCAGCAGTACTCCCCGTTGGGCAGGGGGTAACTACGAGCAGTACTTC. Amino acid sequence: CATSSTPRWAGGNYEQYF. The genes are TRBV15 and TRBJ2-7; 7 bases agree with TRBD1. The CDR3 covers 18 residues. CDR1 LNHNV and CDR2 YYDKDF come from the germline V gene (reference sequence). V lost 3 bases and J lost 3; bases outside the gene matches: 17.

This clone occurred once. The chain combines TRBV6-1 with TRBJ2-7; a possible D gene is TRBD2 (5 bases). Trimming took off 2 bases at V and 5 bases at J, with 19 bases between the two ends. The CDR3 consists of 16 residues. Germline CDR1 and CDR2: MNHNS and SASEGT. CDR3 amino acids: CASSELPPLVSDEQYF. The CDR3 DNA reads TGTGCCAGCAGTGAACTCCCCCCCTTAGTTAGCGACGAGCAGTACTTC.

The chain employs TRBV5-1 and TRBJ1-1; no clear D gene. Germline V gene data show CDR1 as SGHRS and CDR2 as YFSETQ. The CDR3 length is 12 residues. V dropped 0 bases and J dropped 6 bases, with 6 bases sitting between them. The CDR3 reads CASSLDAAEAFF. The CDR3 nucleotides read TGCGCCAGCAGCTTGGATGCGGCTGAAGCTTTCTTT.

The gene calls are TRBV5-1 and TRBJ1-4, with TRBD1 identical over 7 bases. CDR3 length: 14 residues. Unmatched junction bases numbered 4, after V lost 1 base and J lost 7 bases. Germline CDR1 reads SGHRS; CDR2 reads YFSETQ. The CDR3 nucleotides read TGCGCCAGCAGCTTGCCGGGACAGTTTGAAAAACTGTTTTTT. Its protein product is CASSLPGQFEKLFF.

Note on this clone: The junction does not match germline at one end; this may be a read error. The V call is TRBV7-2, the J call TRBJ2-5, with TRBD2 matching 14 bases. The germline V gene has CDR1 SGHTA and CDR2 FQGNSA. This CDR3 region has 19 residues. The CDR3 DNA follows: TGTGCCAGTAGCTTATACGGACTAGCGGGGGGATACTACCAAGAGACCCAGTACTTC. Translation gives CASSLYGLAGGYYQETQYF.

The chain employs TRBV7-8 and TRBJ2-1; possible D gene TRBD2, 6 bases. Germline values: CDR1 SGHVS, CDR2 FQNEAQ. The CDR3 has 16 amino acids. V gave up 5 bases and J gave up 4 bases, with 18 bases separating them. In DNA, the CDR3 is TGTGCCAGCAGCCCGGAGCCGGTCGGGGGATACAATGAGCAGTTCTTC. This gives the protein CASSPEPVGGYNEQFF.

The chain has TRBV11-3 and TRBJ2-3; D perhaps matches TRBD2 (6 bases). CDR3 length: 14 residues. Germline assignment: CDR1 SGHNT and CDR2 YENEEA. Trimming removed 2 bases at V and 1 base at J, with 7 bases between. The CDR3 DNA is TGTGCCAGCAGCTTAACGGGAGGCACAGATACGCAGTATTTT. It is translated as CASSLTGGTDTQYF.

V and J are TRBV11-3 and TRBJ2-5; 9 bases map to TRBD1. The germline CDR1 and CDR2 sequences are SGHNT and YENEEA. CDR3 length equals 14 residues. Trimming cost V 5 bases and J 4 bases; bases outside gene matches: 5. The CDR3 protein is CASSPRDRVETQYF. DNA for the CDR3: TGTGCCAGCAGCCCTCGGGACAGGGTAGAGACCCAGTACTTC. Combining the CDR3 with reference TRBV11-3 and TRBJ2-5 gives the whole variable domain EAGVVQSPRYKIIEKKQPVAFWCNPISGHNTLYWYLQNLGQGPELLIRYENEEAVDDSQLPKDRFSAERLKGVDSTLKIQPAELGDSAVYLCASSPRDRVETQYFGPGTRLLVL.

The chain links TRBV5-1 to TRBJ2-3, with D possibly matching TRBD2 (6 bases). This CDR3 has 16 residues. V shed 0 bases and J shed 1 base, with 12 bases lying between them. Germline CDR1 SGHRS, CDR2 YFSETQ. CDR3 protein: CASSLAALAGTDTQYF. CDR3 bases: TGCGCCAGCAGCTTGGCCGCGTTAGCGGGCACAGATACGCAGTATTTT.

J is TRBJ2-5 and V is TRBV11-2; TRBD1 aligns across 7 bases. This CDR3 region has 12 residues. CDR1 and CDR2 from the germline V gene are SGHAT and FQNNGV. Trimming cost V 6 bases and J 2 bases; bases outside gene matches: 0. The CDR3 bases are TGTGCCAGCAGGGGACAGCAAGAGACCCAGTACTTC. This codes for CASRGQQETQYF.

The chain combines TRBV9 with TRBJ2-5; D not certain. The CDR3 length is 15 residues. Germline-derived CDR1 and CDR2 are SGDLS and YYNGEE. Deletions cut 0 bases from V and 3 bases from J, with 12 bases between. This CDR3 reads CASSVGSREEETQYF. The CDR3 bases are TGTGCCAGCAGCGTAGGGAGCAGAGAGGAAGAGACCCAGTACTTC.

This clone was counted between two and nine times. The chain has TRBV7-2 and TRBJ1-5, with 7 bases lining up with TRBD1. The V and J ends lost 5 bases and 6 bases, in that order; junction bases with no gene match: 7. CDR3 length: 14 amino acids. Germline loops: CDR1 SGHTA, CDR2 FQGNSA. The CDR3 coding sequence is TGTGCCAGCAGCCCCCGGCAGGGGGGTCAGCCCCAGCATTTT. This translates into CASSPRQGGQPQHF.

In this sample, this clone turned up once. The chain's CDR3 is CASSLGRASGDEQYF. The CDR3 bases are TGTGCCAGCAGCTTAGGCCGGGCTAGCGGCGACGAGCAGTACTTC. The chain combines TRBV13 with TRBJ2-7; 7 bases line up with TRBD2. This CDR3 has 15 residues. Germline-derived CDR1 and CDR2 are PRHDT and FYEKMQ (reference sequence). Losses at the gene ends were 0 bases for V and 5 bases for J; bases not matched to a gene: 7.

CDR3 sequence: CASSRGAGDTQYF. The CDR3 nucleotides are TGTGCCAGCTCACGCGGGGCCGGGGATACGCAGTATTTT. The gene calls are TRBV18 and TRBJ2-3; a possible D gene is TRBD2 (6 bases). The germline CDR1 and CDR2 sequences are KGHSH and LQKENI. V gave up 4 bases and J gave up 6 bases, with 11 bases separating them. This CDR3 is 13 amino acids long.